These T cell receptor beta chains were read from a single sample in a study of cytomegalovirus exposure and HLA in healthy donors. Repertoires were generated with immunoSEQ multiplex PCR, while TCRdb's copy carries only in-frame clones and drops some. The sample includes approximately 100,000 clones, approximately 81% of them seen just once. The sequencing sample was made of PBMCs. These receptors were obtained from a woman in her thirties in good health and CMV-seronegative. The CDR3 runs from the conserved cysteine through the conserved F or W. A D gene is named only where the DNA matches it firmly.

J gene,CDR3 length,V gene,D gene,CDR3 protein,CDR3 DNA
TRBJ2-7,14,TRBV19,NA,CASSISRGDYEQYF,TGTGCCAGTAGTATATCCCGGGGTGACTACGAGCAGTACTTC
TRBJ2-2,12,TRBV14,NA,CASSLQLGELFF,TGTGCCAGCAGCCTCCAACTCGGGGAGCTGTTTTTT
TRBJ2-2,16,TRBV4-3,NA,CASSQDSVHGAGELFF,TGCGCCAGCAGCCAAGATTCAGTACACGGGGCCGGGGAGCTGTTTTTT
TRBJ2-7,14,TRBV6-5,NA,CASKRATRSYEQYF,TGTGCCAGCAAGCGGGCTACAAGATCCTACGAGCAGTACTTC
TRBJ2-1,14,TRBV30,TRBD1,CAWSPGQGYNEQFF,TGTGCCTGGAGCCCGGGACAGGGGTACAATGAGCAGTTCTTC
TRBJ2-1,11,TRBV7-9,NA,CSSSRGYEQFF,TGTTCCAGCAGCCGGGGATATGAGCAGTTCTTC
TRBJ1-1,13,TRBV10-3,NA,CAISESLGREAFF,TGTGCCATCAGTGAGTCATTGGGGCGTGAAGCTTTCTTT
TRBJ2-1,15,TRBV2,TRBD2,CASRESGSSYNEQFF,TGTGCCAGCAGGGAGAGCGGGAGCTCCTACAATGAGCAGTTCTTC
TRBJ2-7,16,TRBV7-6,NA,CASSLTKDTERDEQYF,TGTGCCAGCAGCTTAACGAAGGACACGGAAAGGGACGAGCAGTACTTC
TRBJ2-5,15,TRBV5-4,TRBD2,CASSYGTSSGETQYF,TGTGCCAGCAGCTACGGGACTAGCTCGGGAGAGACCCAGTACTTC
TRBJ2-7,15,TRBV19,TRBD2,CASSIALAGRPEQYF,TGTGCCAGTAGTATTGCTCTAGCGGGAAGGCCCGAGCAGTACTTC
TRBJ2-1,16,TRBV10-3,NA,CATTDVYTGTYNEQFF,TGTGCCACTACCGACGTTTATACAGGGACCTACAATGAGCAGTTCTTC
TRBJ2-1,15,TRBV28,TRBD2,CASSRGLESYNEQFF,TGTGCCAGCAGCAGAGGACTAGAATCCTACAATGAGCAGTTCTTC
TRBJ2-2,14,TRBV28,TRBD2,CASSELAGGRELFF,TGTGCCAGCAGCGAGTTAGCGGGAGGCCGGGAGCTGTTTTTT
TRBJ2-1,15,TRBV25-1,NA,CASSEYVGAYNEQFF,TGTGCCAGCAGTGAATACGTCGGGGCCTACAATGAGCAGTTCTTC
TRBJ2-7,15,TRBV4-1,TRBD2,CASSQAREARYEQYF,TGCGCCAGCAGCCAAGCGCGGGAGGCGAGGTACGAGCAGTACTTC
TRBJ2-3,14,TRBV2,NA,CASSELRGTDTQYF,TGTGCCAGCAGTGAATTGCGGGGCACAGATACGCAGTATTTT
TRBJ2-7,17,TRBV9,TRBD2,CASSVGASGRAAYEQYF,TGTGCCAGCAGCGTAGGGGCTAGCGGGAGGGCAGCCTACGAGCAGTACTTC
TRBJ1-2,13,TRBV6-5,NA,CASRLQANYGYTF,TGTGCCAGCAGATTACAGGCGAACTATGGCTACACCTTC
TRBJ1-5,17,TRBV5-4,TRBD1,CASSLGTGGASNQPQHF,TGTGCCAGCAGCTTGGGCACAGGGGGCGCGAGCAATCAGCCCCAGCATTTT
TRBJ2-1,14,TRBV29-1,TRBD2,CSAVGTSGRLEQFF,TGCAGCGCCGTCGGGACTAGCGGGAGATTAGAGCAGTTCTTC
TRBJ1-2,14,TRBV6-1,TRBD1,CASSEARTGYGYTF,TGTGCCAGCAGTGAAGCGAGGACAGGGTATGGCTACACCTTC
TRBJ2-7,13,TRBV30,TRBD1,CAWSGDRVYEQYF,TGTGCCTGGAGCGGGGACAGGGTCTACGAGCAGTACTTC
TRBJ1-5,17,TRBV9,TRBD1,CASSRRLAGGNGQPQHF,TGTGCCAGCAGCAGAAGGTTAGCAGGGGGCAACGGTCAGCCCCAGCATTTT
TRBJ2-5,14,TRBV19,NA,CASSTGLFQETQYF,TGTGCCAGTAGCACGGGACTTTTCCAAGAGACCCAGTACTTC
TRBJ1-5,15,TRBV7-8,TRBD1,CASSLVAGGRQPQHF,TGTGCCAGCAGCTTAGTAGCAGGGGGCAGGCAGCCCCAGCATTTT